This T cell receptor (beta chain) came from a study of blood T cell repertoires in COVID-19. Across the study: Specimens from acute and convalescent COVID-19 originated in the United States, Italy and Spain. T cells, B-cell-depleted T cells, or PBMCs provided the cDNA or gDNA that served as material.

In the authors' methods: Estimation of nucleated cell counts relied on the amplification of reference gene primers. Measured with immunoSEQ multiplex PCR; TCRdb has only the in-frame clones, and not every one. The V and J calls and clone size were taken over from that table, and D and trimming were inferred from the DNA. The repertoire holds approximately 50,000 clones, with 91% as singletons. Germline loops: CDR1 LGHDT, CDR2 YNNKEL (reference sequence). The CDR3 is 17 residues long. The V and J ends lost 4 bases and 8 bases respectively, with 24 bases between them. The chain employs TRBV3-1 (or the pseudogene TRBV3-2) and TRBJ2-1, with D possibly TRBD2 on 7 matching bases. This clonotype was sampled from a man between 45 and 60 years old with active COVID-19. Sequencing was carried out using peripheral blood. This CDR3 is CASSPGDLGGRIDEQFF. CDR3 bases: TGTGCCAGCAGCCCGGGAGATTTGGGGGGGCGGATAGATGAGCAGTTCTTC.